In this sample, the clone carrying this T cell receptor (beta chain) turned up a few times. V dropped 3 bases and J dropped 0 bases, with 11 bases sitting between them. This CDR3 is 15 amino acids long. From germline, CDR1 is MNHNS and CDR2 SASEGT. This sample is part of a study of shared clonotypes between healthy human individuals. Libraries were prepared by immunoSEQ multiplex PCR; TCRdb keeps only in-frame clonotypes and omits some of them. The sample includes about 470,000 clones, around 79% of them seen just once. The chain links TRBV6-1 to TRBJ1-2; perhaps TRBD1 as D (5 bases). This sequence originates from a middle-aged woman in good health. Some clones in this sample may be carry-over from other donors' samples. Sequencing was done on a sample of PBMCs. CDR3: CASSEVGAANYGYTF. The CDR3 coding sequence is TGTGCCAGCAGTGAGGTTGGGGCGGCTAACTATGGCTACACCTTC.